The following is a T cell receptor (beta chain) sequence with its context. This clonotype has more than one count but fewer than ten. Its antigen remains unidentified. One base away there is no much larger clone; base qualities are not given. The data are from a study of T-cell reconstitution after alpha-beta-depleted transplantation in children (dated by TCRdb to 2016 to 2018). Turning to the overall study: The study quantitatively tracked T-cell immune reconstitution after TCRalphabeta/CD19-depleted allogeneic hematopoietic cell transplantation in children using TCR repertoire profiling.

The treatment or condition label for this specimen denotes: allogeneic hematopoietic cell transplantation with graft depleted of TCRalphabeta T cells and CD19 B cells. The children who served as transplant recipients had been given grafts of TCRalphabeta/CD19-depleted allogeneic hematopoietic cells. Via the germline V gene, CDR1 is SGHRS and CDR2 YFSETQ. Trimming removed 10 bases from V and 8 bases from J; the gene matches leave 15 bases unexplained. The CDR3 goes from the cysteine to the phenylalanine over 14 residues. Just CDR3 DNA is preserved here, 42 bases in frame from base 1. The library was prepared using PCR. Data came from an Illumina HiSeq 2500. Molecular barcoding was employed in the preparation of TCR libraries, with unique molecular identifiers being used to normalize TCRbeta repertoire quantification. In-frame beta chains were kept once TCRdb had trimmed the public reads at Q25 with fastp and called clones with MiXCR. For every CDR3 protein sequence, its rows merge into one entry that carries the most common genes and DNA. The sample table records roughly 220,000 distinct CDR3 sequences; around 7.7% of these occur just once. About 40% of the sample belongs to the ten largest clones.

Broad study findings and their caveats: Over subsequent months, a decline in hyperexpanded clone frequencies was noted, and after one year, T-cell counts and TCRbeta diversity were mostly ascribed to newly produced T cells. In some patients, the high TCRbeta diversity seen at day 60 was put down to recipient T cells and intrathymic progenitors that had survived conditioning. The apparently early alphabetaT-cell count recovery about two months after transplant was reportedly dependent on only several hundred rapidly expanded clones derived from non-depleted graft cells.

Rearrangement joined TRBV5-1 to TRBJ2-1, with 7 middle bases fitting TRBD1. This receptor was obtained from a male patient aged 2 to 10 who had a stem cell transplant for acute myeloid leukemia, so the T cells may come from the graft donor. The sample was PBMCs, mostly from graft donor cells, taken 360 days after TCRalphabeta/CD19-depleted stem cell transplant. CDR3 loop: CARLRQGIRDEQFF. The DNA reads TGCGCCCGCCTCCGACAGGGCATAAGGGATGAGCAGTTCTTC.